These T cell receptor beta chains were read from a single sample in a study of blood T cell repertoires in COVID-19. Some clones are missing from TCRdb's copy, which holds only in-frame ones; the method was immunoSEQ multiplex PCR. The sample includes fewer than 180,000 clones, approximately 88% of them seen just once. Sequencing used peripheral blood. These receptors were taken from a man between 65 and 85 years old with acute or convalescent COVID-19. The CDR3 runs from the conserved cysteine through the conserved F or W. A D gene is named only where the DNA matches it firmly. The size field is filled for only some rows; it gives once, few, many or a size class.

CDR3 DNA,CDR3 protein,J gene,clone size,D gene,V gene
TGTGCCAGCAGTGAAATGGGTGGGGCAGTTAATTCACCCCTCCACTTT,CASSEMGGAVNSPLHF,TRBJ1-6,NA,NA,TRBV2
TGTGCCAGCAGCCCTCAAACAATCTCTGGAAACACCATATATTTT,CASSPQTISGNTIYF,TRBJ1-3,NA,NA,TRBV7-6
TGTGCCAGCAGTGAACAGGGGTTGAACTATGGCTACACCTTC,CASSEQGLNYGYTF,TRBJ1-2,NA,TRBD1,TRBV28
TGTGCCAGCAGCTATGGGGCAAGCTCCTATAATTCACCCCTCCACTTT,CASSYGASSYNSPLHF,TRBJ1-6,NA,NA,TRBV27
TGCGCCAGCAGCTACTACCGACTAGCGGGGTCTAGCACAGATACGCAGTATTTT,CASSYYRLAGSSTDTQYF,TRBJ2-3,once,TRBD2,TRBV5-1
TGTGCCAGCTCACCAGCGGGGATGAATTCACCCCTCCACTTT,CASSPAGMNSPLHF,TRBJ1-6,few,NA,TRBV18
TGTGCCAGCAGTTTACGGCGGGACGGCAGGAATGGCTACACCTTC,CASSLRRDGRNGYTF,TRBJ1-2,once,NA,TRBV27
TGTGCCAGCAGCTTTGAAGTGGAAGGGAGAGGGGAGCTGTTTTTT,CASSFEVEGRGELFF,TRBJ2-2,NA,NA,TRBV5-5
TGCAGTGCTAGTGGGACAGATAGCAATCAGCCCCAGCATTTT,CSASGTDSNQPQHF,TRBJ1-5,NA,TRBD1,TRBV20-1
TGTGCCAGCTCACCGGCAGGACTACAAAACTATGGCTACACCTTC,CASSPAGLQNYGYTF,TRBJ1-2,few,NA,TRBV18
TGTGCCAGCAGTTTCTCGGGCAGGGGGGACACTGAAGCTTTCTTT,CASSFSGRGDTEAFF,TRBJ1-1,once,TRBD1,TRBV28
TGTGCCAGCAGCTTCGGGGTGGCTTTCGGGAATGAGCAGTTCTTC,CASSFGVAFGNEQFF,TRBJ2-1,NA,NA,TRBV7-9
TGCGCCAGCAGCTATGGACAGGATTACTACGAGCAGTACTTC,CASSYGQDYYEQYF,TRBJ2-7,once,TRBD1,TRBV5-1
TGTGCCAGCAGCCCCCGGGGGGAGGGCTATGGCTACACCTTC,CASSPRGEGYGYTF,TRBJ1-2,NA,NA,TRBV3-1/TRBV3-2
TGTGCCAGCAGCCCCCGCGCGGGACAGGGCTCGTCCGAGCAGTACTTC,CASSPRAGQGSSEQYF,TRBJ2-7,NA,TRBD1,TRBV9
TGTGCCAGTAACCCCCCGCGGGACGAGCAGTACTTC,CASNPPRDEQYF,TRBJ2-7,NA,NA,TRBV19
TGTGCCAGCACCTTGGACAGGGATGGAAACACCATATATTTT,CASTLDRDGNTIYF,TRBJ1-3,NA,TRBD1,TRBV6-5
TGTGCCAGCAGCCAGTCCGGGACAGTCCAAGAGACCCAGTACTTC,CASSQSGTVQETQYF,TRBJ2-5,NA,TRBD1,TRBV3-1/TRBV3-2
TGTGCCAGCACCCTCCTAGCCAGCTCTGGGGCCAACGTCCTGACTTTC,CASTLLASSGANVLTF,TRBJ2-6,NA,NA,TRBV5-4
TGTGCCAGCAGTGACCGGGCGGGGGGGCCGGAAGATACGCAGTATTTT,CASSDRAGGPEDTQYF,TRBJ2-3,NA,TRBD2,TRBV6-4
TGTGCCAGCAGCCCCCCGGCCTCGGCCGGGGCTAACTATGGCTACACCTTC,CASSPPASAGANYGYTF,TRBJ1-2,NA,NA,TRBV7-8
TGTGCCAGCAGCTTGCAGGGCAACACTGAAGCTTTCTTT,CASSLQGNTEAFF,TRBJ1-1,few,NA,TRBV7-6
TGTGCCAGCAGTCGTACACTAGCGGAACAAGAGACCCAGTACTTC,CASSRTLAEQETQYF,TRBJ2-5,NA,TRBD2,TRBV6-5
TGTGCCAGCAGTCCGGGACTAGCAGTAGATACGCAGTATTTT,CASSPGLAVDTQYF,TRBJ2-3,NA,TRBD2,TRBV27
TGTGCCACCGCACAGGGGATGAACACTGAAGCTTTCTTT,CATAQGMNTEAFF,TRBJ1-1,NA,TRBD1,TRBV24-1
TGTGCCAGCAGCTTAGCGCGTGGGCTCTCCACCGGGGAGCTGTTTTTT,CASSLARGLSTGELFF,TRBJ2-2,NA,NA,TRBV7-2
TGTGCCAGCTCACCTATGACAGGGGGCGCCGCCGGGGAGCTGTTTTTT,CASSPMTGGAAGELFF,TRBJ2-2,NA,TRBD1,TRBV18
TGTGCCAGCAGCTTATCGGGCGAGGGAGAAAAACTGTTTTTT,CASSLSGEGEKLFF,TRBJ1-4,NA,NA,TRBV7-9
TGTGCCAGTCTAACCCCGGGGTTGCCCGTCCATCAGCCCCAGCATTTT,CASLTPGLPVHQPQHF,TRBJ1-5,NA,NA,TRBV19
TGCGCCAGCAGCTTGTCGGGAAGCTCTGGGGCCAACGTCCTGACTTTC,CASSLSGSSGANVLTF,TRBJ2-6,few,NA,TRBV5-1
TGCGCCAGCAGCCAGGATCAGGGGGTGATGAACAATGAGCAGTTCTTC,CASSQDQGVMNNEQFF,TRBJ2-1,NA,TRBD1,TRBV4-1
TGTGCCAGCGGGGGACAGGCAGGCTCTGGAAACACCATATATTTT,CASGGQAGSGNTIYF,TRBJ1-3,NA,TRBD1,TRBV19
TGTGCCAGTAGTATAGACAGTCTCTCCTACGAGCAGTACTTC,CASSIDSLSYEQYF,TRBJ2-7,NA,NA,TRBV19
TGTGCCAGCAGTTACTCAAGGAGTTACGAGCAGTACTTC,CASSYSRSYEQYF,TRBJ2-7,once,NA,TRBV6-5
TGTGCCAGCAGCCCCCAGGTCGGGGAGCTGTTTTTT,CASSPQVGELFF,TRBJ2-2,NA,NA,TRBV7-6
TGTGCCAGCAGTTACGGGGCACTGTACCAAGAGACCCAGTACTTC,CASSYGALYQETQYF,TRBJ2-5,NA,NA,TRBV6-2/TRBV6-3
TGTGCCAGCAGTGGCCTTACCTCGACTAGCGGGAGCACAGATACGCAGTATTTT,CASSGLTSTSGSTDTQYF,TRBJ2-3,NA,TRBD2,TRBV6-1
TGTGCCAGCAGCCTTAGGGGTCCCGGGGAGCTGTTTTTT,CASSLRGPGELFF,TRBJ2-2,NA,NA,TRBV3-1/TRBV3-2
TGTGCCAGCAGCCCTTCGGAGAATTCACCCCTCCACTTT,CASSPSENSPLHF,TRBJ1-6,NA,NA,TRBV3-1/TRBV3-2
TGCGCCAGCAGCGTCGGGACAGCCGATGAAAAACTGTTTTTT,CASSVGTADEKLFF,TRBJ1-4,NA,TRBD1,TRBV5-1
TGTGCCAGCAGCCAGGTTAGCGGGAGCTCCTACAATGAGCAGTTCTTC,CASSQVSGSSYNEQFF,TRBJ2-1,NA,TRBD2,TRBV3-1/TRBV3-2
TGCGCCAGCACCCCACGCGGAGGGGCCTACGAGCAGTACTTC,CASTPRGGAYEQYF,TRBJ2-7,NA,NA,TRBV5-1
TGCGCCAGCAGCTCGTCCGGGACTAGCGGGGCGTACAATGAGCAGTTCTTC,CASSSSGTSGAYNEQFF,TRBJ2-1,NA,TRBD2,TRBV5-1
TGTGCCAGCAGCGTGCAGGGGATAAACACCGGGGAGCTGTTTTTT,CASSVQGINTGELFF,TRBJ2-2,NA,NA,TRBV9
TGTGCCAGCAGTTTCAGGGTCGGAGAGACCCAGTACTTC,CASSFRVGETQYF,TRBJ2-5,NA,NA,TRBV28
TGTGCCAGCACCCTCCGGGAGGAGGGCGAAAAACTGTTTTTT,CASTLREEGEKLFF,TRBJ1-4,NA,NA,TRBV21-1
TGTGCCAGCAGCTTAGACGCATGGGGGGCTAGCGGCCACAATGAGCAGTTCTTC,CASSLDAWGASGHNEQFF,TRBJ2-1,NA,NA,TRBV7-2
TGTGCCAGCAGCCCCCGTGCAGGGAGGGAAGGTATCACAGATACGCAGTATTTT,CASSPRAGREGITDTQYF,TRBJ2-3,NA,TRBD2,TRBV14
TGTGCCAGCAGCGTAAGCGGGAATGAGCAGTTCTTC,CASSVSGNEQFF,TRBJ2-1,NA,NA,TRBV9
TGTGCCAGCAGCTTTACAGGGGGTTCCTACGAGCAGTACTTC,CASSFTGGSYEQYF,TRBJ2-7,NA,TRBD1,TRBV7-2
TGTGCCAGCAGCTTAGATCCAGACAGTGAAGCTTTCTTT,CASSLDPDSEAFF,TRBJ1-1,once,NA,TRBV7-2
TGTGCCAGCAGTGAAGGTTGGACTCTCGGGCAGCGTTCACCCCTCCACTTT,CASSEGWTLGQRSPLHF,TRBJ1-6,once,NA,TRBV2
TGTGCCAGCAGCCCTCCACCCACAGGGACCACTGAAGCTTTCTTT,CASSPPPTGTTEAFF,TRBJ1-1,NA,NA,TRBV7-3
TGCGCCAGCAGCGGTGGACAGTGGGGGAGAGAAAAACTTTTTTTT,CASSGGQWGREKLFF,TRBJ1-4,once,NA,TRBV5-1
TGTGCCAGCTCCCGAGGAGGGAGCAATCAGCCCCAGCATTTT,CASSRGGSNQPQHF,TRBJ1-5,NA,NA,TRBV28
TGTGCCAGCAGTTTGCAGGGAAATTCACCCCTCCACTTT,CASSLQGNSPLHF,TRBJ1-6,NA,NA,TRBV27
TGCAGTGCTAGTCGAGTAACCTACAATGAGCAGTTCTTC,CSASRVTYNEQFF,TRBJ2-1,NA,NA,TRBV20-1